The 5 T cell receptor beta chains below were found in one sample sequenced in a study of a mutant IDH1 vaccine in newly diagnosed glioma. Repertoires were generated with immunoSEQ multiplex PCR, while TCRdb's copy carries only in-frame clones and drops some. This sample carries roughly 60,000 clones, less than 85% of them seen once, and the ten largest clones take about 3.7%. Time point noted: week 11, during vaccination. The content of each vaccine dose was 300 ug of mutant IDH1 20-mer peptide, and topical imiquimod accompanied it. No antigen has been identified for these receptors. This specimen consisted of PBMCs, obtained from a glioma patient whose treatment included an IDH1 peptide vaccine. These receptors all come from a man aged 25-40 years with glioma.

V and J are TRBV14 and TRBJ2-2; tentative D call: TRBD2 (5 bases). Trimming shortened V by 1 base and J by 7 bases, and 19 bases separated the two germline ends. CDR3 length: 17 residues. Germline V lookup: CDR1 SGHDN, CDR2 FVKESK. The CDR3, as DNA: TGTGCCAGCAGCCAAGGGGTAGAGGGATACCAAATCGGGGAGCTGTTTTTT. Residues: CASSQGVEGYQIGELFF. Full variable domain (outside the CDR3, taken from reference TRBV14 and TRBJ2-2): EAGVTQFPSHSVIEKGQTVTLRCDPISGHDNLYWYRRVMGKEIKFLLHFVKESKQDESGMPNNRFLAERTGGTYSTLKVQPAELEDSGVYFCASSQGVEGYQIGELFFGEGSRLTVL.

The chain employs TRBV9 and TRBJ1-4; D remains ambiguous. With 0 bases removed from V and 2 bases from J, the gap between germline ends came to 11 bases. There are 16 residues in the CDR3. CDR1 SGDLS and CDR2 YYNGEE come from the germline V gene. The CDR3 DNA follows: TGTGCCAGCAGCGTAGGGAGGAGCGTGACTAATGAAAAACTGTTTTTT. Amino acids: CASSVGRSVTNEKLFF.

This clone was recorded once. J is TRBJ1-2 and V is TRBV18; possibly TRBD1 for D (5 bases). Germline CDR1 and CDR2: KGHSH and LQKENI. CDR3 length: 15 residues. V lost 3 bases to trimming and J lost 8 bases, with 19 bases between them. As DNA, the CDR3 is TGTGCCAGCTCACCGGGCAGGGAGGATTTGGGCGGCTACACCTTC. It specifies CASSPGREDLGGYTF.

CDR3 residues: CAIERDGSSYEQYF. CDR3 nucleotide sequence: TGTGCCATCGAAAGGGACGGTAGCTCCTACGAGCAGTACTTC. The genes are TRBV2 and TRBJ2-7; the D gene could be TRBD1 or TRBD2 (5 bases each). The germline V gene encodes CDR1 SNHLY and CDR2 FYNNEI. V was clipped by 10 bases and J by 0 bases, with 16 bases between them. This CDR3 is 14 amino acids long.

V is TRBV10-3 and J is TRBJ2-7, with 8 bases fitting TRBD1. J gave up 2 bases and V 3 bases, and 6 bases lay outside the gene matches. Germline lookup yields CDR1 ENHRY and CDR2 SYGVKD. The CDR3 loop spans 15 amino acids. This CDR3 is CAISDKTGVTYEQYF. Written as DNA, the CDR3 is TGTGCCATCAGTGATAAGACAGGGGTCACCTACGAGCAGTACTTC.